These 25 T cell receptor beta chains share one sample of origin, sequenced in a study of Ad26.COV2.S vaccination and SARS-CoV-2 variants. This sample's treatment: approximately 18 received Ad26.COV2.S at low or high dose, single or two shots; a few received placebo; per-sample allocation not given. It was on day 63 after the first vaccine or placebo injection that samples were taken. Repertoires were generated with immunoSEQ multiplex PCR, while TCRdb's copy carries only in-frame clones and drops some. Of roughly 700,000 clones detected, roughly nine tenths appear once; the ten largest clones hold about 1.5%. The specimen was peripheral blood, collected in a trial of Ad26.COV2.S vaccine versus placebo. Source of these receptors: a person aged 18-65 years who received the Ad26.COV2.S COVID-19 vaccine or a placebo.

The V and J genes are TRBV4-2 and TRBJ1-4; D possibly corresponds to TRBD1 (6 bases). The V gene lost 2 bases and the J gene lost 4 bases, with 11 bases spanning the gap. The germline V gene has CDR1 LGHNA and CDR2 YNFKEQ. This CDR3 contains 15 residues. CDR3 region: CASSQSTGNNEKLFF. The DNA of the CDR3 is TGTGCCAGCAGCCAATCGACAGGAAATAATGAAAAACTGTTTTTT.

This clone turned up a few times. The gene calls are TRBV10-3 and TRBJ1-2, with TRBD1 matching 10 bases. In germline, CDR1 is ENHRY, CDR2 SYGVKD. V shed 7 bases, J shed 8 bases, and the junction held 13 bases outside the gene matches. The CDR3 covers 15 residues. CDR3 residues: CAITEAYRDRGGYTF. The CDR3 DNA sequence: TGTGCCATCACCGAGGCATACCGGGACAGGGGCGGCTACACCTTC.

This clone was detected only once. This rearrangement joins TRBV19 to TRBJ2-1; 8 nucleotides match TRBD1. The CDR3 is 13 residues long. CDR1 is LNHDA and CDR2 is SQIVND in the germline V gene (reference sequence). V gave up 3 bases and J gave up 9 bases; unmatched junction bases: 4. DNA for the CDR3: TGTGCCAGTAGTATGGGACAGGTTAGTGAGCAGTTCTTC. This encodes CASSMGQVSEQFF.

V and J are TRBV19 and TRBJ1-5; D gene unclear. CDR1 is LNHDA and CDR2 is SQIVND in the germline V gene (reference sequence). V was clipped by 3 bases and J by 7 bases, with 10 bases between them. The CDR3 extends over 13 amino acids. The CDR3 DNA sequence: TGTGCCAGTAGTATCGGGGTAGCCCAGCCCCAGCATTTT. This translates into CASSIGVAQPQHF.

This clone was seen just once. J is TRBJ2-1 and V is TRBV7-3; 8 bases match TRBD1. Germline values: CDR1 SGHTA, CDR2 FQGTGA. The CDR3 contains 15 residues. The V and J ends lost 5 bases and 1 base, in that order; junction bases with no gene match: 4. Written as DNA, the CDR3 is TGTGCCAGCAGCGCAGACAGGGGATCCTACAATGAGCAGTTCTTC. It specifies CASSADRGSYNEQFF. Looking up the rest from reference TRBV7-3 and TRBJ2-1 gives the full variable domain: GAGVSQTPSNKVTEKGKYVELRCDPISGHTALYWYRQSLGQGPEFLIYFQGTGAADDSGLPNDRFFAVRPEGSVSTLKIQRTERGDSAVYLCASSADRGSYNEQFFGPGTRLTVL.

The CDR3 DNA reads TGTGCCAGCAGCCCCCGGGACAGGGGTATCAACACTGAAGCTTTCTTT. Translated: CASSPRDRGINTEAFF. The chain couples TRBV3-1 (or the pseudogene TRBV3-2) to TRBJ1-1, with 10 bases lining up with TRBD1. The CDR3 totals 16 residues. Germline V gene data show CDR1 as LGHDT and CDR2 as YNNKEL (reference sequence). The J segment lost 2 bases and the V segment lost 4 bases, leaving 7 bases of the junction unmatched.

The V gene is TRBV29-1, the J gene TRBJ2-5; the D is unclear. This CDR3 comprises 11 residues. Deletions cut 3 bases from V and 5 bases from J, with 7 bases between. Germline V gives CDR1 SQVTM, CDR2 ANQGSEA. The CDR3 spells CSVESLETQYF. The CDR3, as DNA: TGCAGCGTTGAGAGTCTCGAGACCCAGTACTTC.

For the CDR3, the DNA is TGTGCCAGCTCACCAGCCGCTTCGCCCTACGAGCAGTACTTC. Its protein product is CASSPAASPYEQYF. V usage is TRBV18 and J usage is TRBJ2-7; D not resolved. Trimming stripped 2 bases from V and 2 bases from J, with 10 bases between. The CDR3 covers 14 residues. Germline CDR1 and CDR2: KGHSH and LQKENI.

The chain is built from TRBV11-2 and TRBJ2-3; D is unresolved. V shed 3 bases and J shed 6 bases, with 7 bases lying between them. This CDR3 has 12 residues. The V gene's germline CDR1 is SGHAT and CDR2 FQNNGV. CDR3 nucleotides: TGTGCCAGCAGCTTTTTGTCCGATACGCAGTATTTT. This encodes CASSFLSDTQYF.

The chain carries TRBV14 and TRBJ1-4; 7 bases are shared with TRBD1. V lost 4 bases and J lost 3; bases outside the gene matches: 2. Germline V CDR1 and CDR2: SGHDN, FVKESK. The CDR3 runs 14 residues. The chain's CDR3 is CASSLTGANEKLFF. In DNA form, the CDR3 reads TGTGCCAGCAGCCTTACAGGGGCTAATGAAAAACTGTTTTTT.

This CDR3 is CASSSPGQMNTEAFF. In nucleotides, the CDR3 is TGTGCCAGCAGCTCCCCGGGACAGATGAACACTGAAGCTTTCTTT. The J gene is TRBJ1-1, the V gene TRBV7-9, with TRBD1 matching over 7 bases. CDR1 SEHNR and CDR2 FQNEAQ come from the germline V gene (reference sequence). The CDR3 runs 15 residues. V shed 4 bases, J shed 0 bases, and the junction held 5 bases outside the gene matches.

The chain joins TRBV6-6 to TRBJ1-1; TRBD1 matches 8 bases. CDR3 length: 16 amino acids. V lost 2 bases, J lost 0 bases, and 5 bases stayed unmatched. In germline, CDR1 is MNHNY, CDR2 SVGAGI (reference sequence). CDR3 sequence (DNA): TGTGCCAGCAGTTACGGGGACAGGCGTATGAACACTGAAGCTTTCTTT. This translates into CASSYGDRRMNTEAFF.

This rearrangement joins TRBV6-6 to TRBJ2-1, with D hard to call. Trimming shortened V by 0 bases and J by 4 bases, and 7 bases separated the two germline ends. Germline assignment: CDR1 MNHNY and CDR2 SVGAGI (reference sequence). CDR3 length: 14 residues. CDR3 residues: CASSYSAIYNEQFF. CDR3 nucleotide sequence: TGTGCCAGCAGTTACTCGGCGATTTACAATGAGCAGTTCTTC.

This clone was picked up many times. The CDR3 DNA reads as TGCAGTGCTAGTTCCTTTTTGGGCGATACGCAGTATTTT. The encoded protein is CSASSFLGDTQYF. This chain uses TRBV20-1 with TRBJ2-3; D is uncertain. Trimming left V 3 bases short and J 6 bases short, with 13 bases between. The CDR3 runs 13 residues. Germline CDR1 DFQATT, CDR2 SNEGSKA (reference sequence).

The gene calls are TRBV3-1 (or the pseudogene TRBV3-2) and TRBJ1-4, with TRBD1 identical over 7 bases. V was clipped by 4 bases and J by 7 bases; unmatched bases: 9. The germline V gene encodes CDR1 LGHDT and CDR2 YNNKEL (reference sequence). The CDR3 runs 15 residues. The CDR3 bases are TGTGCCAGCAGCCGTAAGACAGGGTTAAGTGAAAAACTGTTTTTT. Protein sequence: CASSRKTGLSEKLFF.

V is TRBV6-1 and J is TRBJ2-7, with a possible D match to TRBD1 (6 bases). V lost 2 bases, J lost 2 bases, and 13 bases lay in between. Germline values: CDR1 MNHNS, CDR2 SASEGT. This CDR3 is 15 amino acids long. This chain's CDR3 is CASSERETGPYEQYF. The CDR3 DNA sequence: TGTGCCAGCAGTGAAAGGGAGACAGGACCCTACGAGCAGTACTTC.

The chain links TRBV7-2 to TRBJ2-5, with TRBD1 matching 7 bases. The germline CDR1 and CDR2 sequences are SGHTA and FQGNSA. There are 15 residues in the CDR3. J was trimmed by 5 bases and V by 4 bases; bases with no gene match: 10. The CDR3 sequence is CASSSLTGLGETQYF. The CDR3 DNA sequence: TGTGCCAGCAGCTCTCTGACAGGGCTGGGGGAGACCCAGTACTTC.

This clone is a singleton in its sample. This chain uses TRBV27 with TRBJ2-7, with 11 bases fitting TRBD1. V shed 1 base, J shed 3 bases, and the junction held 8 bases outside the gene matches. The CDR3 extends over 17 amino acids. CDR1 is MNHEY, CDR2 SMNVEV, per germline (reference sequence). For the CDR3, the DNA is TGTGCCAGCAGTTTATATGTGGGACAGGGGGTAAACTACGAGCAGTACTTC. It translates to CASSLYVGQGVNYEQYF.

The rearrangement uses TRBV19 and TRBJ2-6, with 9 bases identical to TRBD1. The CDR3 consists of 17 residues. In germline, CDR1 is LNHDA, CDR2 SQIVND (reference sequence). With 7 bases clipped from V and 4 bases from J, the junction kept 11 bases outside the gene matches. CDR3 in amino acids: CASNRPQGATGANVLTF. DNA of the CDR3: TGTGCCAGTAATAGACCACAGGGGGCGACGGGGGCCAACGTCCTGACTTTC.

The chain has TRBV19 and TRBJ1-5; TRBD1 aligns across 10 bases. The CDR3 is 18 residues long. Germline V lookup: CDR1 LNHDA, CDR2 SQIVND (reference sequence). The V and J ends lost 8 bases and 0 bases, in that order; junction bases with no gene match: 13. CDR3 loop: CASAKGTGVSYSNQPQHF. CDR3 in DNA: TGTGCCAGTGCGAAAGGGACAGGGGTTTCTTATAGCAATCAGCCCCAGCATTTT.

This chain uses TRBV30 with TRBJ1-4; D not resolved. Germline values: CDR1 GTSNPN, CDR2 SVGIG (reference sequence). V gave up 2 bases and J gave up 11 bases, with 12 bases separating them. The CDR3 is made up of 12 amino acids. The CDR3 DNA follows: TGTGCCTGGAGTCCTACGCCCTTCAAACTGTTTTTT. Protein: CAWSPTPFKLFF.

V usage is TRBV30 and J usage is TRBJ2-1; a weak D match, TRBD2 (5 bases). The ends were cut back, 1 base at V and 9 bases at J, with 7 bases in the middle. This CDR3 has 11 amino acids. Germline loops: CDR1 GTSNPN, CDR2 SVGIG (reference sequence). CDR3 nucleotide sequence: TGTGCCTGGAGTGCGGGAAGTGAGCAGTTCTTC. It yields the protein CAWSAGSEQFF.

The J gene is TRBJ2-3, the V gene TRBV5-1; D gene unclear. The CDR3 contains 16 residues. Germline V gene sequence: CDR1 SGHRS, CDR2 YFSETQ. The V and J ends lost 0 bases and 3 bases respectively, with 14 bases between them. The DNA for the CDR3 is TGCGCCAGCAGCTTGGCCCCCGGGTTGGGGACAGATACGCAGTATTTT. Its translation is CASSLAPGLGTDTQYF.

The chain joins TRBV11-2 to TRBJ2-7; 10 positions match TRBD1. The CDR3 has 17 residues. V shed 4 bases and J 2 bases; nucleotides not matched to a gene: 11. Germline V gene data show CDR1 as SGHAT and CDR2 as FQNNGV. The CDR3 reads CASSSQQGQGPAYEQYF. The CDR3 region has the DNA TGTGCCAGCAGCTCCCAACAGGGACAGGGGCCCGCCTACGAGCAGTACTTC.

The V gene is TRBV7-2, the J gene TRBJ2-5; 16 bases map to TRBD2. V lost 3 bases, J lost 6 bases, and 7 bases stayed unmatched. CDR1 SGHTA and CDR2 FQGNSA come from the germline V gene. This CDR3 region has 17 residues. This chain's CDR3 is CASSFTGTSGGAKTQYF. The CDR3 coding sequence is TGTGCCAGCAGCTTTACCGGGACTAGCGGGGGGGCGAAGACCCAGTACTTC.